A selection of T cell receptor beta chains follows, all from one sample in a study of T cell responses to AZD1222 COVID-19 vaccine. The protocol was immunoSEQ multiplex PCR, while the TCRdb copy is restricted to in-frame clones and leaves out a portion. The sample holds tens of thousands of clones, roughly nine tenths seen once. The sample was peripheral blood, taken on day 0 of AZD1222 vaccination. These receptors originate from an adult in good health. CDR3s include the opening cysteine and the closing phenylalanine or tryptophan. A D gene is named only where the DNA matches it firmly. Clone size is given for some rows only: seen once, a few or many times, or a class if the clone is expanded.

J gene | V gene | clone size | D gene | CDR3 DNA | CDR3 protein
TRBJ1-4 | TRBV5-6 | once | - | TGTGCCAGCAGCCCGTGGACGGTTAGGGGTGAAAAACTGTTTTTT | CASSPWTVRGEKLFF
TRBJ1-1 | TRBV5-4 | - | TRBD1 | TGTGCCAGCAGCTTGTCCAAAGGGGGCGTCCTGGAAGCTTTCTTT | CASSLSKGGVLEAFF
TRBJ1-2 | TRBV3-1/TRBV3-2 | - | - | TGTGCCAGCAGCCAAGATAGAGGAGTCTATGGCTACACCTTC | CASSQDRGVYGYTF
TRBJ1-1 | TRBV4-3 | - | - | TGCGCCAGCAGCCAGGCAGGGAGGACTGAAGCTTTCTTT | CASSQAGRTEAFF
TRBJ1-5 | TRBV6-2/TRBV6-3 | - | - | TGTGCCAGCAGTTACTCGATGAGGGGAAGTCAGCCCCAGCATTTT | CASSYSMRGSQPQHF
TRBJ2-1 | TRBV5-1 | - | TRBD2 | TGCGCCAGCAGCTCCGGACTAGCGGGGGAAAGGAATGAGCAGTTCTTC | CASSSGLAGERNEQFF
TRBJ1-6 | TRBV6-5 | - | - | TGTGCCAGCAGTTACTCGCAGAGCTCCTATAATTCACCCCTCCACTTT | CASSYSQSSYNSPLHF
TRBJ1-1 | TRBV7-9 | - | TRBD1 | TGTGCCAGCAGCGGACGGACAGGGAACACTGAAGCTTTCTTT | CASSGRTGNTEAFF
TRBJ2-1 | TRBV18 | - | TRBD2 | TGTGCCAGCTCACCGCTCGCGGGCGGGAGCTCCTACAATGAGCAGTTCTTC | CASSPLAGGSSYNEQFF
TRBJ1-2 | TRBV5-1 | - | - | TGCGCCAGCAGCTCAGGGACTCCTGGGGACTATGGCTACACCTTC | CASSSGTPGDYGYTF
TRBJ1-4 | TRBV23-1 | - | - | TGCGCCAGCAGGCCTTTACAGGGAACTAATGAAAAACTGTTTTTT | CASRPLQGTNEKLFF
TRBJ1-4 | TRBV5-1 | - | TRBD1 | TGCGCCAGCAGCTCCCGAGGGACAGGCGGGGAAAAACTGTTTTTT | CASSSRGTGGEKLFF